The 15 T cell receptor beta chains below were found in one sample sequenced in a study of T cell changes during pregnancy in multiple sclerosis. This table comes from immunoSEQ multiplex PCR, and its TCRdb copy is limited to in-frame clones, with some not included. The sample includes some 57,000 clones, about 91% of them seen just once. This specimen consisted of CD4+ T cells from peripheral blood mononuclear cells, obtained in the first trimester of pregnancy. These receptors were obtained from a female donor with multiple sclerosis, enrolled in a pregnancy study.

This clone was detected once. The chain combines TRBV6-1 with TRBJ1-5; weak D call: TRBD1 (6 bases). CDR1 is MNHNS and CDR2 is SASEGT in the germline V gene. The CDR3 sequence is 14 residues long. The V end lost 2 bases, the J end lost 3 bases, and 8 bases lay between the germline ends. CDR3 sequence (DNA): TGTGCCAGCAGTGAACAGGGGCTCAATCAGCCCCAGCATTTT. This encodes CASSEQGLNQPQHF.

The chain links TRBV7-9 to TRBJ1-1, with D unclear. CDR3 length: 15 residues. Per germline, CDR1 SEHNR and CDR2 FQNEAQ (reference sequence). Trimming cost V 5 bases and J 1 base, with 14 bases left between them. The CDR3 is CASSRRRSENTEAFF. The DNA of the CDR3 is TGTGCCAGCAGCCGTCGAAGAAGCGAGAACACTGAAGCTTTCTTT.

The V call is TRBV5-4, the J call TRBJ2-1, with 11 bases fitting TRBD2. Germline V gene data show CDR1 as SGHNT and CDR2 as YYREEE (reference sequence). V shed 3 bases and J 4 bases; nucleotides not matched to a gene: 3. This CDR3 spans 15 amino acids. DNA for the CDR3: TGTGCCAGCAGCTCCGGGACTAGCGGTTACAATGAGCAGTTCTTC. This translates into CASSSGTSGYNEQFF.

This rearrangement joins TRBV6-1 to TRBJ1-4, with 7 bases aligning to TRBD1. J lost 4 bases, V lost 8 bases, and 7 bases had no gene match. The germline V gene has CDR1 MNHNS and CDR2 SASEGT. The CDR3 is 14 residues long. The CDR3 region is CASGRQGLNEKLFF. CDR3 nucleotides: TGTGCCAGCGGCCGACAGGGTCTTAATGAAAAACTGTTTTTT.

The chain employs TRBV28 and TRBJ1-4; 8 bases match TRBD1. The CDR3 has 12 amino acids. V was clipped by 11 bases and J by 3 bases; unmatched bases: 2. Germline V gene sequence: CDR1 MDHEN, CDR2 SYDVKM. The chain's CDR3 is CAGQGANEKLFF. CDR3 coding DNA: TGTGCCGGACAGGGCGCTAATGAAAAACTGTTTTTT. Complete variable domain (other parts from reference TRBV28 and TRBJ1-4): DVKVTQSSRYLVKRTGEKVFLECVQDMDHENMFWYRQDPGLGLRLIYFSYDVKMKEKGDIPEGYSVSREKKERFSLILESASTNQTSMYLCAGQGANEKLFFGSGTQLSVL.

J is TRBJ2-1 and V is TRBV11-2, with TRBD2 as a possible D gene (6 bases). This CDR3 has 16 amino acids. Trimming removed 5 bases from V and 1 base from J, with 15 bases in between. In germline, CDR1 is SGHAT, CDR2 FQNNGV. CDR3 region: CASSIGGSLSYNEQFF. DNA of the CDR3: TGTGCCAGCAGCATCGGGGGTAGCCTTTCCTACAATGAGCAGTTCTTC.

V gene TRBV25-1 combines with J gene TRBJ2-5, with a tentative D call TRBD1 (6 bases). Trimming shortened V by 6 bases and J by 4 bases, and 18 bases separated the two germline ends. Germline CDR1 reads MGHDK; CDR2 reads SYGVNS. This CDR3 spans 15 amino acids. CDR3 region: CASSHGTPGGETQYF. The DNA of the CDR3 is TGTGCCAGCAGCCACGGGACACCCGGTGGAGAGACCCAGTACTTC. The complete variable domain, with remaining parts taken from reference TRBV25-1 and TRBJ2-5, reads EADIYQTPRYLVIGTGKKITLECSQTMGHDKMYWYQQDPGMELHLIHYSYGVNSTEKGDLSSESTVSRIRTEHFPLTLESARPSHTSQYLCASSHGTPGGETQYFGPGTRLLVL.

This chain joins TRBV5-4 and TRBJ2-7, with 8 bases aligning to TRBD2. Germline-derived CDR1 and CDR2 are SGHNT and YYREEE (reference sequence). V gave up 4 bases and J gave up 5 bases; unmatched junction bases: 8. CDR3 length: 14 amino acids. This CDR3 reads CASSPGTSGHEQYF. The CDR3 region has the DNA TGTGCCAGCAGCCCCGGGACTAGTGGCCACGAGCAGTACTTC. The entire variable domain, with the rest obtained from reference TRBV5-4 and TRBJ2-7, is as follows: ETGVTQSPTHLIKTRGQQVTLRCSSQSGHNTVSWYQQALGQGPQFIFQYYREEENGRGNFPPRFSGLQFPNYSSELNVNALELDDSALYLCASSPGTSGHEQYFGPGTRLTVT.

The V and J genes are TRBV7-9 and TRBJ2-1; possibly TRBD1 for D (5 bases). The CDR3 is 14 residues long. The V end was cut by 5 bases, the J end by 4 bases, with 12 bases between. Germline V gene data show CDR1 as SEHNR and CDR2 as FQNEAQ (reference sequence). The CDR3 nucleotides read TGTGCCAGCAGCATTAGGGGTGGGTACAATGAGCAGTTCTTC. Translated, it gives CASSIRGGYNEQFF.

V usage is TRBV9 and J usage is TRBJ2-1, with 11 bases aligning to TRBD2. J lost 7 bases, V lost 0 bases, and 6 bases had no gene match. Germline V gives CDR1 SGDLS, CDR2 YYNGEE. This CDR3 has 16 residues. CDR3 loop: CASSVVASGGSNEQFF. The CDR3 nucleotides are TGTGCCAGCAGCGTAGTTGCTAGCGGGGGGAGTAATGAGCAGTTCTTC.

This sequence joins TRBV9 and TRBJ2-1; TRBD2 matches 9 bases. This CDR3 region has 16 residues. J gave up 7 bases and V 3 bases, and 11 bases lay outside the gene matches. From germline, CDR1 is SGDLS and CDR2 YYNGEE. The CDR3 loop is CASSAHPGGGANEQFF. The CDR3 nucleotides read TGTGCCAGCAGCGCCCACCCGGGCGGGGGGGCAAATGAGCAGTTCTTC.

The chain has TRBV5-4 and TRBJ1-2; 7 bases fit TRBD1. Trimming removed 3 bases from V and 4 bases from J; junction bases left unmatched: 9. CDR3 length equals 15 residues. Germline V gene sequence: CDR1 SGHNT, CDR2 YYREEE (reference sequence). CDR3 region: CASSSGQEATYGYTF. In DNA, the CDR3 is TGTGCCAGCAGCTCCGGACAGGAGGCCACCTATGGCTACACCTTC.

The rearrangement links TRBV7-3 to TRBJ2-1; D perhaps matches TRBD2 (6 bases). Trimming took off 5 bases at V and 7 bases at J, with 15 bases between the two ends. The CDR3 has 14 residues. Germline CDR1 SGHTA, CDR2 FQGTGA. CDR3 region: CASSHSGLGNEQFF. The CDR3 DNA sequence: TGTGCCAGCAGCCATTCGGGACTTGGGAATGAGCAGTTCTTC. Full variable domain (rest looked up from reference TRBV7-3 and TRBJ2-1): GAGVSQTPSNKVTEKGKYVELRCDPISGHTALYWYRQSLGQGPEFLIYFQGTGAADDSGLPNDRFFAVRPEGSVSTLKIQRTERGDSAVYLCASSHSGLGNEQFFGPGTRLTVL.

This chain uses TRBV7-8 with TRBJ2-1; perhaps TRBD1 as D (5 bases). Per the germline V gene, CDR1 is SGHVS and CDR2 is FQNEAQ. Between the trimmed V and J ends, which lost 1 base and 6 bases, there was a span of 16 bases. The CDR3 totals 16 residues. CDR3 amino acids: CASSLGRGKGPNEQFF. As DNA, the CDR3 is TGTGCCAGCAGCTTAGGGAGAGGAAAGGGGCCCAATGAGCAGTTCTTC.

The chain couples TRBV19 to TRBJ1-2; 8 bases match TRBD1. V lost 3 bases, J lost 6 bases, and 3 bases stayed unmatched. The CDR3 has 13 residues. From germline, CDR1 is LNHDA and CDR2 SQIVND (reference sequence). The CDR3 DNA follows: TGTGCCAGTAGTATGGTGGACAGGGATGGCTACACCTTC. Translating gives CASSMVDRDGYTF.